The source of this T cell receptor (beta chain) is a study of breast tumors, draining lymph nodes, adjacent tissues. The CDR3 sequence is 13 residues long. V dropped 0 bases and J dropped 5 bases, with 11 bases sitting between them. Germline assignment: CDR1 DFQATT and CDR2 SNEGSKA (reference sequence). Study-level results: The lymph node origin of tumor T cells was framed as consistent with a hypothesis, not demonstrated. Tumors had less TCR diversity than lymph nodes, more than nontumor tissue.

This clonotype showed up many times. As yet, its antigen is unknown. The lymph nodes were axillary draining lymph nodes from breast cancer patients. TCRdb passed the multiplex PCR reads through MiXCR, listing each CDR3 protein once. The table includes 120,000 or so distinct CDR3 sequences, 15% to 20% detected once. This sequence joins TRBV20-1 and TRBJ2-7; tentative D call: TRBD2 (5 bases). Sample: axillary lymph node tissue. The source of this sequence is a female donor with breast cancer. Some clones in this sample may be carry-over from other donors' samples. The CDR3 region has the DNA TGCAGTGCTAGAGAGGTCTGGCGGGACGAGCAGTACTTC. Protein: CSAREVWRDEQYF.